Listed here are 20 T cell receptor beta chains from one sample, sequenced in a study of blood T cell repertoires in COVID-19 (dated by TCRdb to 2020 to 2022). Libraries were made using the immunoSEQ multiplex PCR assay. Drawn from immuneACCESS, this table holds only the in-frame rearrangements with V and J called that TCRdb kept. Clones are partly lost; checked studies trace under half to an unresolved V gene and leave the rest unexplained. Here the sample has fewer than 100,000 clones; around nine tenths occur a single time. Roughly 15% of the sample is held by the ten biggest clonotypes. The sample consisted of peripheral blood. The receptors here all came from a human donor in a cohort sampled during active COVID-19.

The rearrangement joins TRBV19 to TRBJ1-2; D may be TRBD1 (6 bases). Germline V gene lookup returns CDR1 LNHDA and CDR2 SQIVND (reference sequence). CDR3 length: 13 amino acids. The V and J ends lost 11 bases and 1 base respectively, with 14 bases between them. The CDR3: CAGNGQINYGYTF. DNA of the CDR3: TGTGCCGGCAACGGACAGATTAACTATGGCTACACCTTC. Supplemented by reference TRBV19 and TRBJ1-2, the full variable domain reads DGGITQSPKYLFRKEGQNVTLSCEQNLNHDAMYWYRQDPGQGLRLIYYSQIVNDFQKGDIAEGYSVSREKKESFPLTVTSAQKNPTAFYLCAGNGQINYGYTFGSGTRLTVV.

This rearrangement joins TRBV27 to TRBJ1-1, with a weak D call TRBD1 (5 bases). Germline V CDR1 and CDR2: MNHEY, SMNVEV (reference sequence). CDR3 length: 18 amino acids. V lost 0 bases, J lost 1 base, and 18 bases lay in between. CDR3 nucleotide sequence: TGTGCCAGCAGTTTATCTCCCTTATTTCAAGGGGAGAACACTGAAGCTTTCTTT. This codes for CASSLSPLFQGENTEAFF.

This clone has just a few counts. The CDR3 DNA sequence: TGTGCCAGCAGTTTATACCCAGACAGACCGGTGGGCTACACCTTC. This sequence encodes CASSLYPDRPVGYTF. The chain couples TRBV27 to TRBJ1-2; D might be TRBD1 (5 bases). V lost 1 base and J lost 8, with 17 bases in between. This CDR3 is built from 15 residues. CDR1 and CDR2 from the germline V gene are MNHEY and SMNVEV (reference sequence).

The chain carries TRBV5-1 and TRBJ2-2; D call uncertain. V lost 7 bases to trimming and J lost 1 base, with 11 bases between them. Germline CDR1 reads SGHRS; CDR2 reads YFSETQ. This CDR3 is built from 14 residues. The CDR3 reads CASAPEWNTGELFF. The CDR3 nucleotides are TGCGCCAGCGCCCCCGAGTGGAACACCGGGGAGCTGTTTTTT.

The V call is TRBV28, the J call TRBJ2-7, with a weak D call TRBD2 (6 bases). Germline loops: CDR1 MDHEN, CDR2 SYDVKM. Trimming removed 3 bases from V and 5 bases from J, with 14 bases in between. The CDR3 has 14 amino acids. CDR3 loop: CASSFQTGSDEQYF. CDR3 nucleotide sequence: TGTGCCAGCAGTTTTCAGACCGGGAGCGACGAGCAGTACTTC.

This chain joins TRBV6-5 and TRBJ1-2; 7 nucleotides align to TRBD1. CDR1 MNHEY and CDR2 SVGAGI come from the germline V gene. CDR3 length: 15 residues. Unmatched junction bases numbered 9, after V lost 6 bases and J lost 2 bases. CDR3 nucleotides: TGTGCCAGCAGGAGAGACAGGGCGGCGAACTATGGCTACACCTTC. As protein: CASRRDRAANYGYTF.

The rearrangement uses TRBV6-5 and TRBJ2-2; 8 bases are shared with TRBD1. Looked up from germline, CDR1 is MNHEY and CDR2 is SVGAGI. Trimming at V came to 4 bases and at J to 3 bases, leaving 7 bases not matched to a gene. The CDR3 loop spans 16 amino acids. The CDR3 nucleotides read TGTGCCAGCAGTTTGGGGACAGGACCTTACACCGGGGAGCTGTTTTTT. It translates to CASSLGTGPYTGELFF.

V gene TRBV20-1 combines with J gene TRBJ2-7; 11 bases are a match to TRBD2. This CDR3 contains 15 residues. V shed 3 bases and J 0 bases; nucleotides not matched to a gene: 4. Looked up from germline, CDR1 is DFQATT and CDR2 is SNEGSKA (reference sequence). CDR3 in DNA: TGCAGTGCTAGTTCTAGCGGGAGGAGCTCCTACGAGCAGTACTTC. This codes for CSASSSGRSSYEQYF.

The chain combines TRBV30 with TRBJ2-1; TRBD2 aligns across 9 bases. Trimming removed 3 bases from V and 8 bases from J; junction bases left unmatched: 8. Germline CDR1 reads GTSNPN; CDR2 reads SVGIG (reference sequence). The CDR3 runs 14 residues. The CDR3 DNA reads TGTGCCTGGAGCCATAGCGGGAGCCGGGATGAGCAGTTCTTC. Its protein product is CAWSHSGSRDEQFF.

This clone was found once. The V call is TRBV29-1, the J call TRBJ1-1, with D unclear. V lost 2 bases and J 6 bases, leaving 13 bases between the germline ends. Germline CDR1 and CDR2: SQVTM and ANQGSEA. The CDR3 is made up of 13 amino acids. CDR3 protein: CSVEFGLAPEAFF. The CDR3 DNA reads TGCAGCGTTGAATTTGGGCTTGCCCCTGAAGCTTTCTTT.

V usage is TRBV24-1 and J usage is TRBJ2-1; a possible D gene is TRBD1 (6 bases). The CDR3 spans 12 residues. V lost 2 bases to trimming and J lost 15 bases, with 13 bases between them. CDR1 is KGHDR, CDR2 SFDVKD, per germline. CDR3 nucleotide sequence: TGTGCCACCAGTGATTGGTCGGGACAATTGTTCTTC. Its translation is CATSDWSGQLFF.

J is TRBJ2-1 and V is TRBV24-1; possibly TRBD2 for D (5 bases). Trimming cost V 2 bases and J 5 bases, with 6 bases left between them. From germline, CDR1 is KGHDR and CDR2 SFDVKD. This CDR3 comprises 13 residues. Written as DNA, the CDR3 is TGTGCCACCAGTGATTCCGGGAACAATGAGCAGTTCTTC. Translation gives CATSDSGNNEQFF.

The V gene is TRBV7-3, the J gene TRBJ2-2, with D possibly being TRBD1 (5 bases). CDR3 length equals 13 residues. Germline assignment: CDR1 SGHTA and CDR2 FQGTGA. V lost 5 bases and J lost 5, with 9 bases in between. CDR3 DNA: TGTGCCAGCAGCGCGCAGGGTACCGGGGAGCTGTTTTTT. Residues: CASSAQGTGELFF. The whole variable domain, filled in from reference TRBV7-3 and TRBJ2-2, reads GAGVSQTPSNKVTEKGKYVELRCDPISGHTALYWYRQSLGQGPEFLIYFQGTGAADDSGLPNDRFFAVRPEGSVSTLKIQRTERGDSAVYLCASSAQGTGELFFGEGSRLTVL.

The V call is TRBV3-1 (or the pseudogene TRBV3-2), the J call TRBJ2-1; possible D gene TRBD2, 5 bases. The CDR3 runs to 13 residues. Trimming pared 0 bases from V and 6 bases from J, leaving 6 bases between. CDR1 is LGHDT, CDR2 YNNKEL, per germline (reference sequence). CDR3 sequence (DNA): TGTGCCAGCAGCCAAGAGGGGAGCAATGAGCAGTTCTTC. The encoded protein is CASSQEGSNEQFF.

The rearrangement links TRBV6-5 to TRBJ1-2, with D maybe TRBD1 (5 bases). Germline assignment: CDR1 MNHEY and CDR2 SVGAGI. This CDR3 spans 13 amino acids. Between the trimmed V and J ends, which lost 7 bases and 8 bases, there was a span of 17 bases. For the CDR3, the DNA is TGTGCCAGCACAGGCAGGGATGATAAAGGCTACACCTTC. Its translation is CASTGRDDKGYTF.

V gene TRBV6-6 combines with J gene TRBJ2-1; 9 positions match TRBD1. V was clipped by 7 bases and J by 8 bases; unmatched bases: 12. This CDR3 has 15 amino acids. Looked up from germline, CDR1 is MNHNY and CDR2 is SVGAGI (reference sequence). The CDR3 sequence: CASIPRDRVFYEQFF. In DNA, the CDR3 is TGTGCCAGCATCCCCCGGGACAGGGTTTTTTATGAGCAGTTCTTC.

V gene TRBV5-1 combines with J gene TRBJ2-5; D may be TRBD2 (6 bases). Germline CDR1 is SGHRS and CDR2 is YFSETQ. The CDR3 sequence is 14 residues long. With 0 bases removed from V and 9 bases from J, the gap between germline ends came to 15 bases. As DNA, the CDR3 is TGCGCCAGCAGCTTGGGGACTAACCTTAGGGCCCAGTACTTC. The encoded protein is CASSLGTNLRAQYF. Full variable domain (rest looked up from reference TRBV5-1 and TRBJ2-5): KAGVTQTPRYLIKTRGQQVTLSCSPISGHRSVSWYQQTPGQGLQFLFEYFSETQRNKGNFPGRFSGRQFSNSRSEMNVSTLELGDSALYLCASSLGTNLRAQYFGPGTRLLVL.

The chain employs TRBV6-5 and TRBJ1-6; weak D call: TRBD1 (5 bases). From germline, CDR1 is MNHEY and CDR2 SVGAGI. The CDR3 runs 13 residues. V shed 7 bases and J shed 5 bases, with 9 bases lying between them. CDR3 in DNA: TGTGCCAGCAAGCAGGGCAATAATTCACCCCTCCACTTT. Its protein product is CASKQGNNSPLHF.

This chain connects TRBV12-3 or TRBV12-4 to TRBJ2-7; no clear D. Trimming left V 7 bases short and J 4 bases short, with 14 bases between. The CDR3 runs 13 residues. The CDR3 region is CASTSGEVYEQYF. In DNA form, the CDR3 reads TGTGCCAGCACGTCCGGAGAGGTATACGAGCAGTACTTC.

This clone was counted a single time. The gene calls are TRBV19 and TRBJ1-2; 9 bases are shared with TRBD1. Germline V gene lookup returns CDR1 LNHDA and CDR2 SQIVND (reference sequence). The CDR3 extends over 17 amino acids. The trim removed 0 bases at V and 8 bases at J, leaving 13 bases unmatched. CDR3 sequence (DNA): TGTGCCAGTAGTATAGATCTGCCCGGGACAGGGAAGGAAGGCTACACCTTC. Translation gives CASSIDLPGTGKEGYTF. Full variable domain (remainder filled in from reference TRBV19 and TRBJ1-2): DGGITQSPKYLFRKEGQNVTLSCEQNLNHDAMYWYRQDPGQGLRLIYYSQIVNDFQKGDIAEGYSVSREKKESFPLTVTSAQKNPTAFYLCASSIDLPGTGKEGYTFGSGTRLTVV.